These 5 T cell receptor beta chains originate from one sample sequenced in a study of post-analysis software for immune sequencing data. These receptors are not linked to any known antigen. Findings and limits, study-wide: Patients had higher frequencies than controls of a handful of TRBV segments, including TRBV5-6, TRBV5-1 and TRBV20-1.

Incorporated into the TCR beta cDNA libraries were unique molecular identifiers, which served to reduce PCR and sequencing biases. TCRdb independently ran MiXCR on the PCR reads; one entry per CDR3 protein. The table includes 500,000 to 600,000 distinct CDR3 sequences, about 40% detected once. Sequenced sample: blood. The receptors derive from a girl aged 10-17 years with multiple sclerosis.

This clonotype occurred a few times. This chain connects TRBV19 to TRBJ1-2; D uncertain. The CDR3 is 14 residues long. Between the trimmed V and J ends, which lost 6 bases and 0 bases, there was a span of 11 bases. Germline V gene sequence: CDR1 LNHDA, CDR2 SQIVND (reference sequence). The CDR3 coding sequence is TGTGCCAGTAGCCCGGACGGAGCTAACTATGGCTACACCTTC. Protein sequence: CASSPDGANYGYTF.

The J gene is TRBJ2-7, the V gene TRBV7-9, with 7 nucleotides matching TRBD2. The CDR3 is 15 amino acids. Trimming took 2 bases from V and 6 from J; bases not matched to a gene: 10. Germline V gene data show CDR1 as SEHNR and CDR2 as FQNEAQ (reference sequence). CDR3 nucleotide sequence: TGTGCCAGCAGCTTATCCACGGCGGGGGACTCCGAGCAGTACTTC. Its translation is CASSLSTAGDSEQYF.

This clonotype was counted between two and nine times. This sequence joins TRBV29-1 and TRBJ1-2; 9 bases align to TRBD1. With 7 bases clipped from V and 5 bases from J, the junction kept 2 bases outside the gene matches. The CDR3 loop spans 11 amino acids. CDR1 is SQVTM, CDR2 ANQGSEA, per germline. CDR3 DNA sequence: TGCAGCGCCGGGACAGGGTATGGCTACACCTTC. It codes for CSAGTGYGYTF. The variable domain in full, with the rest retrieved from reference TRBV29-1 and TRBJ1-2, is SAVISQKPSRDICQRGTSLTIQCQVDSQVTMMFWYRQQPGQSLTLIATANQGSEATYESGFVIDKFPISRPNLTFSTLTVSNMSPEDSSIYLCSAGTGYGYTFGSGTRLTVV.

This chain uses TRBV20-1 with TRBJ1-2; D gene unclear. V was trimmed by 6 bases and J by 3 bases, leaving 8 bases between them. The CDR3 has 11 amino acids. The germline gives CDR1 DFQATT, CDR2 SNEGSKA (reference sequence). The CDR3 sequence: CSARRDYGYTF. The CDR3 DNA reads as TGCAGTGCCCGGCGGGACTATGGCTACACCTTC.

V is TRBV12-3 or TRBV12-4 and J is TRBJ1-1; the match to TRBD1 covers 9 bases. Germline trimming cut 7 bases from V and 3 bases from J; bases unmatched to any gene: 6. The CDR3 has 14 amino acids. The CDR3 loop reads CASTQQGADTEAFF. CDR3 nucleotides: TGTGCCAGCACCCAACAGGGGGCAGACACTGAAGCTTTCTTT.